This record covers a single T cell receptor (beta chain). The antigen is not known. Trimming removed 2 bases at V and 0 bases at J, with 10 bases between. The germline CDR1 and CDR2 sequences are LNHDA and SQIVND (reference sequence). CDR3 length: 15 amino acids. Intraepithelial and lamina propria lymphocytes were freed from processed graft tissue. Generated by immunoSEQ multiplex PCR, the TCRdb table keeps only in-frame clones and is missing some. The sample lists some 40,000 clones, approximately 86% occurring once. This specimen belongs to a study of graft-versus-host responses after intestinal transplantation. Study details: Tacrolimus plus steroids were given to all recipients for 2 to 4 years, preceded by anti-thymocyte globulin induction. Overall study findings and caveats: Within the allografts of patients who had graft-donor T cell macrochimerism, graft-versus-host to host-versus-graft clonal ratios were high.

The material sequenced was ileum tissue, taken 200 to 210 days after intestinal transplant. This chain links TRBV19 with TRBJ1-1; D unclear. The receptor was derived from a human patient who received an intestinal transplant, so some T cells may come from the graft donor. The CDR3 DNA sequence: TGTGCCAGTAGTATACTCCGGACGGTGAACACTGAAGCTTTCTTT. It encodes CASSILRTVNTEAFF.